The clone carrying this TCR beta chain occurred a few times. The target antigen is unknown. The entry originates in a study of cytomegalovirus exposure and HLA in healthy donors. The study, taken as a whole, reports: Later genetic work tied a missense DCLRE1C variant to beta-chain V and J trimming. Differences between HLA loci emerged in a later analysis of TCR association rates, with DRB1 most and HLA-C fewest.

Both 60 Vbeta primers and 13 Jbeta primers went into the PCR. TCRdb's copy holds only in-frame clones and misses some; the assay was immunoSEQ multiplex PCR. The sample has approximately 220,000 clones, more than 75% seen once. This TCR derives from a man in his forties in good health and CMV-seropositive. Sample: PBMCs.

CDR3 sequence (DNA): TGTGCCAGCAGTTACACAACGACAGAAACTGAAGCTTTCTTT. Translation: CASSYTTTETEAFF. This sequence joins TRBV6-5 and TRBJ1-1; maybe TRBD1 (5 bases). With 2 bases removed from V and 5 bases from J, the gap between germline ends came to 12 bases. The CDR3 has 14 residues. Germline V gene lookup returns CDR1 MNHEY and CDR2 SVGAGI.